Listed below are T cell receptor beta chains from one sample, sequenced in a study of cytomegalovirus exposure and HLA in healthy donors. Using immunoSEQ multiplex PCR, the repertoire was profiled, and TCRdb retains in-frame clones only, with some absent. The table lists approximately 95,000 clones, nearly 80% of them singletons. The sample comprised PBMCs. The receptors come from a middle-aged woman in good health and CMV-seropositive. CDR3s include the opening cysteine and the closing phenylalanine or tryptophan.

TRBV29-1	TRBJ2-3	CSVRGLGTDTQYF
TRBV2	TRBJ1-2	CASRWTGGYTF
TRBV4-1	TRBJ2-7	CASSQGGVGLAGGRTYEQYF
TRBV19	TRBJ2-7	CASTGGAEQYF
TRBV27	TRBJ2-3	CASSLFWTGGDTQYF
TRBV27	TRBJ1-6	CASRPRGDSPLHF
TRBV15	TRBJ2-5	CATSRDRSGTGMVETQYF
TRBV5-1	TRBJ1-2	CASSPGWEGYGYTF
TRBV6-5	TRBJ2-2	CASSYTLTDGELFF
TRBV7-9	TRBJ1-1	CASSSGTEAFF
TRBV10-1	TRBJ2-3	CASSDPGQGTDTQYF
TRBV27	TRBJ2-7	CASSPLGPSRWYF
TRBV28	TRBJ1-2	CASSTPTGGHGYTF
TRBV7-9	TRBJ2-7	CASSFRYYEQYF
TRBV10-3	TRBJ1-2	CAISRRTGDYGYTF
TRBV4-1	TRBJ1-4	CASSRRDRATNEKLFF
TRBV2	TRBJ2-5	CASSDGQGKTQYF
TRBV9	TRBJ2-1	CASSVSEREMNEQFF
TRBV5-6	TRBJ1-6	CASSSLGAKYLNSPLHF
TRBV5-1	TRBJ1-1	CASSLVSQGSPEAFF
TRBV19	TRBJ2-4	CASSIDREGNIQYF
TRBV6-6	TRBJ2-1	CASIQTSGRAGEQFF
TRBV7-2	TRBJ2-7	CASSTRAGVLTYEQYF
TRBV19	TRBJ1-3	CASRSLSTGGNTIYF
TRBV27	TRBJ2-7	CASSSLAGGPWEQYF
TRBV6-6	TRBJ2-3	CASSYGLAGIDTQYF
TRBV7-2	TRBJ2-5	CASSSQRDRGETQYF
TRBV4-2	TRBJ2-1	CASSQDGLAGGEQFF
TRBV5-1	TRBJ2-5	CASSWAEQETQYF
TRBV6-6	TRBJ1-1	CASSSDVGGGYTEAFF
TRBV27	TRBJ2-3	CASRGLAGVVSTSTDTQYF
TRBV6-5	TRBJ2-2	CASKPGDTGELFF
TRBV29-1	TRBJ2-5	CSVEDRGTSLETQYF
TRBV6-4	TRBJ2-1	CASSVLATPPYNEQFF
TRBV18	TRBJ2-7	CASSLSAGFEQYF
TRBV19	TRBJ2-1	CASTWLGGNEQFF
TRBV6-5	TRBJ2-3	CASRQGLLNTQYF
TRBV5-4	TRBJ2-2	CASSDDLAGVNTGELFF
TRBV7-9	TRBJ1-1	CASSLSETGAAFF
TRBV5-1	TRBJ2-3	CASSLLAGESTDTQYF
TRBV15	TRBJ2-7	CATSRDRGYEQYF
TRBV7-6	TRBJ2-1	CASSKLAGDREQFF
TRBV4-1	TRBJ1-2	CASSQGQGADYGYTF
TRBV5-4	TRBJ2-5	CASHREGGGEETQYF
TRBV6-1	TRBJ2-2	CASRRTENTGELFF
TRBV28	TRBJ1-5	CASSLLGLTSNQPQHF
TRBV5-1	TRBJ2-5	CASSVGQGRETQYF
TRBV7-9	TRBJ2-1	CASSEKLGLAALNEQFF
TRBV6-6	TRBJ2-7	CASSTGASPYEQYF
TRBV7-8	TRBJ2-3	CASSFVRSGNTDTQYF